This TCR beta chain is from a study of OX40 agonist ivuxolimab in advanced cancers. The CDR3 consists of 15 residues. Germline loops: CDR1 SGHRS, CDR2 YFSETQ. The V and J ends lost 1 base and 2 bases respectively, with 13 bases between them. Produced via immunoSEQ multiplex PCR; TCRdb's table is partial and in-frame only. The sample includes 70,000 to 85,000 clones, about 86% of them seen just once. The starting material was CD4+ or CD8+ T cells sorted from blood, obtained in a trial of the OX40 agonist ivuxolimab. This TCR came from an adult with an advanced solid tumor such as melanoma, head and neck, liver or kidney cancer. The V and J genes are TRBV5-1 and TRBJ2-7; D unresolved. DNA of the CDR3: TGCGCCAGCAGCTTGACGGCAGGAACTACCTACGAGCAGTACTTC. This encodes CASSLTAGTTYEQYF. The full variable domain, in which reference TRBV5-1 and TRBJ2-7 provide the parts outside the CDR3, is KAGVTQTPRYLIKTRGQQVTLSCSPISGHRSVSWYQQTPGQGLQFLFEYFSETQRNKGNFPGRFSGRQFSNSRSEMNVSTLELGDSALYLCASSLTAGTTYEQYFGPGTRLTVT.